This passage covers 31 T cell receptor beta chains from one sample sequenced in a study of blood T cell repertoires in COVID-19. Some clones are missing from TCRdb's copy, which holds only in-frame ones; the method was immunoSEQ multiplex PCR. The sample has roughly 150,000 clones, about 86% seen once. The sequenced sample was peripheral blood. The receptors originated from a man aged 70-80 years with active or convalescent COVID-19.

This chain uses TRBV5-1 with TRBJ2-2; TRBD1 is a possible D gene (5 bases). Trimming shortened V by 5 bases and J by 0 bases, and 14 bases separated the two germline ends. Per germline, CDR1 SGHRS and CDR2 YFSETQ. There are 16 residues in the CDR3. The CDR3 region is CASSYDSTSNTGELFF. DNA for the CDR3: TGCGCCAGCAGTTATGACAGTACCTCGAACACCGGGGAGCTGTTTTTT.

The chain couples TRBV21-1 to TRBJ1-5; the table's D call of TRBD1 was not tested on the DNA. TRBV21-1 is a pseudogene segment. The CDR3 runs 16 residues. The CDR3 sequence is CASSKEARGENQPQHF. The CDR3 nucleotides are TGTGCCAGCAGCAAAGAGGCCAGGGGGGAGAATCAGCCCCAGCATTTT.

The chain joins TRBV7-3 to TRBJ1-1; D unresolved. There are 14 residues in the CDR3. Germline V gene sequence: CDR1 SGHTA, CDR2 FQGTGA. V was clipped by 3 bases and J by 5 bases, with 13 bases between them. CDR3 nucleotide sequence: TGTGCCAGCAGCTTCTCCAGTGGCGGGACTGAAGCTTTCTTT. Translating it yields CASSFSSGGTEAFF.

The rearrangement uses TRBV6-2 or TRBV6-3 and TRBJ2-1; a possible D gene is TRBD2 (5 bases). The length of the CDR3 is 15 residues. CDR1 MNHEY and CDR2 SVGEGT come from the germline V gene. With 0 bases removed from V and 1 base from J, the gap between germline ends came to 7 bases. CDR3: CASSYSGISYNEQFF. CDR3 bases: TGTGCCAGCAGTTACTCCGGGATATCCTACAATGAGCAGTTCTTC.

The V and J genes are TRBV28 and TRBJ1-2, with D maybe TRBD1 (5 bases). Germline lookup yields CDR1 MDHEN and CDR2 SYDVKM. This CDR3 comprises 12 residues. Trimming removed 7 bases from V and 5 bases from J, with 11 bases in between. The CDR3, as DNA: TGTGCCAGCACCTGGGGGGAATATGGCTACACCTTC. Translated: CASTWGEYGYTF.

This clone was observed once. J is TRBJ1-1 and V is TRBV5-1; D not certain. The CDR3 has 14 residues. The V end lost 3 bases, the J end lost 1 base, and 10 bases lay between the germline ends. CDR1 SGHRS and CDR2 YFSETQ come from the germline V gene. CDR3 in DNA: TGCGCCAGCAGCTCGGTCCGAACGAACACTGAAGCTTTCTTT. It codes for CASSSVRTNTEAFF.

This clone was counted a single time. This chain uses TRBV6-5 with TRBJ1-3, with D possibly being TRBD1 (6 bases). The CDR3 loop spans 15 amino acids. Trimming took off 2 bases at V and 9 bases at J, with 17 bases between the two ends. Germline values: CDR1 MNHEY, CDR2 SVGAGI. The CDR3 region has the DNA TGTGCCAGCAGTTACGATGGCAGGGGAATCGGCACCATATATTTT. This codes for CASSYDGRGIGTIYF.

This clone was found once. The V gene is TRBV7-2, the J gene TRBJ1-2; D unclear. The CDR3 totals 15 residues. CDR1 is SGHTA, CDR2 FQGNSA, per germline. Trimming removed 6 bases at V and 5 bases at J, with 19 bases between. CDR3 sequence: CASSFDYEGWYGYTF. The CDR3 coding sequence is TGTGCCAGCAGTTTTGACTATGAGGGTTGGTATGGCTACACCTTC.

The genes are TRBV9 and TRBJ2-1; perhaps TRBD2 as D (9 bases). The germline V and J ends were trimmed by 7 bases and 7 bases, with 24 bases remaining between them. Germline V CDR1 and CDR2: SGDLS, YYNGEE. CDR3 length equals 16 residues. The CDR3 DNA reads TGTGCCAGCGCCCAGCGGGGGGACAGGTCAGGAAATGAGCAGTTCTTC. It is translated as CASAQRGDRSGNEQFF.

This clone was counted once. The genes are TRBV7-2 and TRBJ1-2; 9 bases are a match to TRBD1. Germline assignment: CDR1 SGHTA and CDR2 FQGNSA. The CDR3 spans 14 residues. After removal of 5 bases from V and 8 bases from J, the junction contained 9 bases not matched to a gene. As DNA, the CDR3 is TGTGCCAGCAGCCCCCCGACAGGGGGATACGGCTACACCTTC. Its translation is CASSPPTGGYGYTF.

V gene TRBV15 combines with J gene TRBJ1-4; D is possibly TRBD1 (5 bases). Trimming left V 5 bases short and J 8 bases short, with 18 bases between. The CDR3 extends over 15 amino acids. Germline V CDR1 and CDR2: LNHNV, YYDKDF (reference sequence). The CDR3 reads CATSPFGGVEEKLFF. CDR3 DNA sequence: TGTGCCACCAGCCCCTTCGGGGGGGTAGAAGAAAAACTGTTTTTT.

The genes are TRBV2 and TRBJ2-7, with TRBD2 identical over 9 bases. Germline CDR1 SNHLY, CDR2 FYNNEI. The CDR3 covers 16 residues. V was pared by 3 bases and J by 3 bases, with 9 bases of the junction left unmatched. The CDR3 here is CASSELAGYTDYEQYF. In DNA form, the CDR3 reads TGTGCCAGCAGTGAGCTAGCGGGGTACACGGACTACGAGCAGTACTTC. Full variable domain (outside the CDR3, taken from reference TRBV2 and TRBJ2-7): EPEVTQTPSHQVTQMGQEVILRCVPISNHLYFYWYRQILGQKVEFLVSFYNNEISEKSEIFDDQFSVERPDGSNFTLKIRSTKLEDSAMYFCASSELAGYTDYEQYFGPGTRLTVT.

The chain recombines TRBV5-1 with TRBJ1-1; 7 bases match TRBD1. V lost 4 bases to trimming and J lost 2 bases; unmatched junction nucleotides: 5. CDR3 length: 14 residues. Germline lookup yields CDR1 SGHRS and CDR2 YFSETQ. This CDR3 is CASSQGGFNTEAFF. DNA of the CDR3: TGCGCCAGCAGCCAAGGGGGCTTCAACACTGAAGCTTTCTTT.

V is TRBV3-1 (or the pseudogene TRBV3-2) and J is TRBJ1-1; D is unclear. The V and J ends lost 6 bases and 0 bases respectively, with 5 bases between them. The CDR3 consists of 12 residues. Germline CDR1 is LGHDT and CDR2 is YNNKEL (reference sequence). Here the CDR3 reads CASRDLNTEAFF. The CDR3 bases are TGTGCCAGCAGGGACTTGAACACTGAAGCTTTCTTT.

The chain employs TRBV19 and TRBJ1-1, with a tentative D call TRBD1 (6 bases). This CDR3 is 15 amino acids long. CDR1 and CDR2 from the germline V gene are LNHDA and SQIVND (reference sequence). Trimming removed 6 bases at V and 4 bases at J, with 18 bases between. In nucleotides, the CDR3 is TGTGCCAGTAGGATAAAAGGGGGTTTTAGCACTGAAGCTTTCTTT. Residues: CASRIKGGFSTEAFF.

The chain has TRBV5-1 and TRBJ2-1; 10 bases match TRBD1. Unmatched junction bases numbered 6, after V lost 3 bases and J lost 6 bases. The CDR3 loop spans 15 amino acids. Germline loops: CDR1 SGHRS, CDR2 YFSETQ. The CDR3: CASSSGQGVSNEQFF. The CDR3, as DNA: TGCGCCAGCAGCTCTGGACAGGGGGTGAGCAATGAGCAGTTCTTC.

This clone was detected a few times. The rearrangement uses TRBV5-4 and TRBJ2-7; 7 nucleotides line up with TRBD2. CDR1 is SGHNT and CDR2 is YYREEE in the germline V gene (reference sequence). CDR3 size: 15 residues. J gave up 0 bases and V 5 bases, and 8 bases lay outside the gene matches. The CDR3: CASSSRKRGSYEQYF. The CDR3 region has the DNA TGTGCCAGCAGTTCCCGAAAGCGGGGCTCCTACGAGCAGTACTTC.

This sequence joins TRBV7-2 and TRBJ1-4; D may be TRBD1 (5 bases). V lost 2 bases, J lost 6 bases, and 16 bases lay in between. Germline V gene lookup returns CDR1 SGHTA and CDR2 FQGNSA. The CDR3 is 16 amino acids. The CDR3 reads CASSLWFGGEDEKLFF. The CDR3 nucleotides read TGTGCCAGCAGCTTATGGTTCGGGGGAGAAGATGAAAAACTGTTTTTT.

CDR3 amino acids: CASSPNADRGIFEQYF. For the CDR3, the DNA is TGTGCCAGCAGCCCAAACGCTGACAGGGGGATTTTTGAGCAGTACTTC. The V and J genes are TRBV7-3 and TRBJ2-7; 9 bases map to TRBD1. Looked up from germline, CDR1 is SGHTA and CDR2 is FQGTGA. V gave up 5 bases and J gave up 7 bases; unmatched junction bases: 15. The CDR3 loop spans 16 amino acids.

This chain uses TRBV14 with TRBJ2-1; D call uncertain. This CDR3 has 12 residues. Germline CDR1 and CDR2: SGHDN and FVKESK. V dropped 4 bases and J dropped 7 bases, with 8 bases sitting between them. CDR3 loop: CASSLAINEQFF. DNA for the CDR3: TGTGCCAGCAGCCTCGCTATAAATGAGCAGTTCTTC.

In its sample, this clone was seen a few times. In DNA form, the CDR3 reads TGCGCCAGCAGCGCAGGGGTTAGTGAGCAGTTCTTC. Encoded protein: CASSAGVSEQFF. The chain links TRBV5-1 to TRBJ2-1; tentatively, D is TRBD1 (6 bases). The CDR3 has 12 amino acids. The V end was cut by 4 bases, the J end by 9 bases, with 11 bases between. Germline CDR1 and CDR2: SGHRS and YFSETQ.

The rearrangement uses TRBV5-5 and TRBJ1-2, with TRBD1 matching 8 bases. Per germline, CDR1 SGHKS and CDR2 YYEKEE (reference sequence). V dropped 2 bases and J dropped 8; count of bases not matched to a gene: 5. The CDR3 totals 13 residues. The CDR3 region has the DNA TGTGCCAGCAGCTTTGACAGGGGCGAAGGCTACACCTTC. Amino acid sequence: CASSFDRGEGYTF. The full variable domain, its missing parts supplied by reference TRBV5-5 and TRBJ1-2, is DAGVTQSPTHLIKTRGQQVTLRCSPISGHKSVSWYQQVLGQGPQFIFQYYEKEERGRGNFPDRFSARQFPNYSSELNVNALLLGDSALYLCASSFDRGEGYTFGSGTRLTVV.

The CDR3, as DNA: TGCGCCAGCAGCCCCGAGGGTATAAATCAGCCCCAGCATTTT. As protein: CASSPEGINQPQHF. This chain uses TRBV5-1 with TRBJ1-5; D is undetermined. This CDR3 contains 14 residues. V was cut by 4 bases and J by 4 bases, with 12 bases left in between. Germline V gene sequence: CDR1 SGHRS, CDR2 YFSETQ.

V usage is TRBV18 and J usage is TRBJ1-2, with a tentative D call TRBD1 (5 bases). The V end was cut by 4 bases, the J end by 3 bases, with 9 bases between. The V gene's germline CDR1 is KGHSH and CDR2 LQKENI. The CDR3 contains 13 residues. CDR3 coding DNA: TGTGCCAGCTCACAAAAGGGGCACTATGGCTACACCTTC. This gives the protein CASSQKGHYGYTF. Combining the CDR3 with reference TRBV18 and TRBJ1-2 gives the whole variable domain NAGVMQNPRHLVRRRGQEARLRCSPMKGHSHVYWYRQLPEEGLKFMVYLQKENIIDESGMPKERFSAEFPKEGPSILRIQQVVRGDSAAYFCASSQKGHYGYTFGSGTRLTVV.

The chain has TRBV7-2 and TRBJ2-1; D is undetermined. The CDR3 contains 15 residues. V lost 1 base to trimming and J lost 2 bases, with 9 bases between them. Germline V CDR1 and CDR2: SGHTA, FQGNSA. DNA of the CDR3: TGTGCCAGCAGCTTAGGAGGTTCCCCCTACAATGAGCAGTTCTTC. Encoded protein: CASSLGGSPYNEQFF.

The chain is built from TRBV7-8 and TRBJ1-2; TRBD1 matches 11 bases. Germline-derived CDR1 and CDR2 are SGHVS and FQNEAQ. V was clipped by 0 bases and J by 8 bases; unmatched bases: 20. The CDR3 extends over 20 amino acids. CDR3 nucleotide sequence: TGTGCCAGCAGCTTAGCCCTAGCAGCCGGGACAGGGGGAATATTGGAAGGCTACACCTTC. Its translation: CASSLALAAGTGGILEGYTF.

The rearrangement links TRBV12-3 or TRBV12-4 to TRBJ1-1; D ambiguous. V lost 11 bases and J 7 bases, leaving 17 bases between the germline ends. CDR3 length: 12 amino acids. CDR3 DNA sequence: TGTGCCTTTAGGGAGCTTGACGGTGAAGCTTTCTTT. This encodes CAFRELDGEAFF.

This clone was counted a few times. CDR3 sequence (DNA): TGCGCCAGCAGCTTGCAGGGCGCAATGGGCAATGAGCAGTTCTTC. This translates into CASSLQGAMGNEQFF. The rearrangement uses TRBV5-1 and TRBJ2-1; maybe TRBD1 (5 bases). This CDR3 contains 15 residues. With 1 base removed from V and 6 bases from J, the gap between germline ends came to 14 bases. CDR1 is SGHRS, CDR2 YFSETQ, per germline.

A single count supports this clone. CDR3 bases: TGTGCCAGCTTTATGGGCCGGGGGAACACTGAAGCTTTCTTT. It is translated as CASFMGRGNTEAFF. The gene calls are TRBV7-9 and TRBJ1-1; D is uncertain. Deletions cut 8 bases from V and 1 base from J, with 14 bases between. Germline CDR1 and CDR2: SEHNR and FQNEAQ (reference sequence). The CDR3 has 14 residues.

The chain joins TRBV7-9 to TRBJ1-2; TRBD1 is a possible D gene (5 bases). Trimming took off 5 bases at V and 4 bases at J, with 20 bases between the two ends. This CDR3 is built from 16 residues. Germline loops: CDR1 SEHNR, CDR2 FQNEAQ (reference sequence). CDR3 loop: CASSIPQLTEVYGYTF. The CDR3 nucleotides are TGTGCCAGCAGCATTCCCCAATTGACAGAAGTCTATGGCTACACCTTC.

With respect to this clone: The identical CDR3 is also encoded by other nucleotide sequences in the sample. V usage is TRBV18 and J usage is TRBJ1-1; 7 bases are shared with TRBD1. Germline assignment: CDR1 KGHSH and CDR2 LQKENI. Trimming cost V 3 bases and J 3 bases; bases outside gene matches: 1. The CDR3 contains 13 residues. The CDR3, as DNA: TGTGCCAGCTCACCCAGGGGGGACACTGAAGCTTTCTTT. It specifies CASSPRGDTEAFF. Full variable domain (rest looked up from reference TRBV18 and TRBJ1-1): NAGVMQNPRHLVRRRGQEARLRCSPMKGHSHVYWYRQLPEEGLKFMVYLQKENIIDESGMPKERFSAEFPKEGPSILRIQQVVRGDSAAYFCASSPRGDTEAFFGQGTRLTVV.